These 9 T cell receptor beta chains originate from one sample sequenced in a study of shared clonotypes between healthy human individuals. Clones were read by immunoSEQ multiplex PCR, and TCRdb kept only the in-frame ones, dropping some. The sample contains about 770,000 clones, 55% to 75% of which appear only once. The sample was memory CD4+ T cells sorted from blood. Noted subset: CD45RA-negative fraction. These receptor sequences come from a woman aged 25 to 39 in good health.

The rearrangement links TRBV29-1 to TRBJ1-5; D gene unclear. Germline V gives CDR1 SQVTM, CDR2 ANQGSEA. V was clipped by 5 bases and J by 5 bases, with 10 bases between them. This CDR3 region has 12 residues. CDR3 in DNA: TGCAGCGTTCGCGACGGTCATCAGCCCCAGCATTTT. Residues: CSVRDGHQPQHF.

The chain uses TRBV27 and TRBJ1-4; D remains unclear. V lost 0 bases, J lost 6 bases, and 5 bases lay in between. This CDR3 contains 13 residues. Germline values: CDR1 MNHEY, CDR2 SMNVEV (reference sequence). In nucleotides, the CDR3 is TGTGCCAGCAGTTTATCGACGTATGAAAAACTGTTTTTT. As protein: CASSLSTYEKLFF.

In this sample, this clone turned up once. The gene calls are TRBV5-1 and TRBJ2-5; D possibly corresponds to TRBD2 (6 bases). The CDR3 covers 13 residues. The germline gives CDR1 SGHRS, CDR2 YFSETQ. The V and J ends lost 4 bases and 1 base respectively, with 8 bases between them. Here the CDR3 reads CASSGGTQETQYF. DNA for the CDR3: TGCGCCAGCAGCGGGGGGACCCAAGAGACCCAGTACTTC.

The chain is built from TRBV28 and TRBJ1-5, with 9 bases fitting TRBD1. The J segment lost 6 bases and the V segment lost 5 bases, leaving 11 bases of the junction unmatched. Germline loops: CDR1 MDHEN, CDR2 SYDVKM. The CDR3 totals 16 residues. This CDR3 reads CASSPSTGGVSQPQHF. The CDR3, as DNA: TGTGCCAGCAGTCCATCGACAGGGGGAGTTAGTCAGCCCCAGCATTTT.

This chain links TRBV7-3 with TRBJ1-2; D unclear. Looked up from germline, CDR1 is SGHTA and CDR2 is FQGTGA. The CDR3 is made up of 11 amino acids. Trimming removed 6 bases at V and 2 bases at J, with 4 bases between. The CDR3 sequence is CASSQNYGYTF. CDR3 bases: TGTGCCAGCAGTCAAAACTATGGCTACACCTTC.

As for this clone: Distinct nucleotide sequences in the sample also encode this CDR3. J is TRBJ1-4 and V is TRBV7-6; no definite D call. The V end lost 0 bases, the J end lost 13 bases, and 12 bases lay between the germline ends. The CDR3 runs 13 residues. The V gene's germline CDR1 is SGHVS and CDR2 FNYEAQ. CDR3 sequence reads: CASSLANAGGLFF. CDR3 in DNA: TGTGCCAGCAGCTTAGCGAACGCGGGAGGACTGTTTTTT.

The CDR3 DNA sequence: TGTGCCAGCAGCGGACAGGGGACCGGTGGCTACACCTTC. This gives the protein CASSGQGTGGYTF. This chain uses TRBV11-2 with TRBJ1-2; 9 nucleotides agree with TRBD1. This CDR3 is built from 13 residues. V was clipped by 5 bases and J by 7 bases; unmatched bases: 5. Germline CDR1 and CDR2: SGHAT and FQNNGV.

On this clone itself: Additional DNA sequences in this sample encode the identical CDR3. This chain links TRBV4-2 with TRBJ2-2, with D hard to call. From germline, CDR1 is LGHNA and CDR2 YNFKEQ. The germline V and J ends were trimmed by 0 bases and 0 bases, with 5 bases remaining between them. The CDR3 has 15 residues. The CDR3 coding sequence is TGTGCCAGCAGCCAAGACAGGACGAACACCGGGGAGCTGTTTTTT. This translates into CASSQDRTNTGELFF.

This clone was counted a few times. The chain uses TRBV12-5 and TRBJ2-2; tentative D call: TRBD1 (6 bases). Per germline, CDR1 LGHNT and CDR2 FRNRAP. V lost 3 bases and J 5 bases, leaving 13 bases between the germline ends. The CDR3 runs to 15 residues. The CDR3 bases are TGTGCTAGTGGTTTCGAGGACAGCCGAACCGGGGAGCTGTTTTTT. Translating it yields CASGFEDSRTGELFF.